This T cell receptor (beta chain) was identified in a study of blood T cell repertoires in COVID-19. The authors' processing: Amplifying reference gene primers gave estimates of nucleated cell counts. This table comes from immunoSEQ multiplex PCR, and its TCRdb copy is limited to in-frame clones, with some not included. The DNA gave D and trimming, while V, J and clone size come from that table. The top ten clones hold roughly a sixth of a sample with 200,000 to 250,000 clones, 75% to 90% of them seen once. The CDR3 has 15 amino acids. V dropped 5 bases and J dropped 5; count of bases not matched to a gene: 7. Germline loops: CDR1 SNHLY, CDR2 FYNNEI.

The source is a man aged 35 to 55 who had recovered from COVID-19. The rearrangement joins TRBV2 to TRBJ1-5; the match to TRBD1 covers 9 bases. Input material: PBMCs or T cells enriched from blood (not recorded which). CDR3 sequence (DNA): TGTGCCAGCAGTAAAAACAGGGGGCTGGATCAGCCCCAGCATTTT. Residues: CASSKNRGLDQPQHF.